This TCR beta chain was sequenced in a study of control samples from healthy donors and cancer patients. Sequenced by immunoSEQ multiplex PCR; TCRdb stores in-frame clones only, minus some. The sample lists about 3,000 clones; around 94% were seen once. Per the germline V gene, CDR1 is SGHNT and CDR2 is YENEEA. Trimming at V came to 4 bases and at J to 5 bases, leaving 9 bases not matched to a gene. This CDR3 contains 15 residues. Sequencing input: PBMCs. The V gene is TRBV11-3, the J gene TRBJ2-7, with 9 positions matching TRBD1. The receptor comes from a man aged 70 or older with lung cancer. The CDR3 loop reads CASSSSRQGVDEQYF. The CDR3 DNA is TGTGCCAGCAGCTCCTCTCGACAGGGGGTAGACGAGCAGTACTTC.